The sample holds a few counts of the clone carrying this TCR beta chain. TCRdb's table, derived via immunoSEQ multiplex PCR, lists solely in-frame clones and lacks some. The repertoire holds over 120,000 clones, with 90% to 95% as singletons. These data originate in a study of T cell responses to AZD1222 COVID-19 vaccine. With 7 bases removed from V and 2 bases from J, the gap between germline ends came to 12 bases. The CDR3 runs 13 residues. The germline V gene has CDR1 MNHEY and CDR2 SVGAGI. This chain connects TRBV6-5 to TRBJ2-7, with D possibly being TRBD1 or TRBD2 (5 bases each). This TCR was sampled from an adult in good health. Here the sequenced sample was peripheral blood, taken on day 0 of AZD1222 vaccination. CDR3 DNA: TGTGCCAGCACCTCAGGGAGCGCCTACGAGCAGTACTTC. Translated, it gives CASTSGSAYEQYF.